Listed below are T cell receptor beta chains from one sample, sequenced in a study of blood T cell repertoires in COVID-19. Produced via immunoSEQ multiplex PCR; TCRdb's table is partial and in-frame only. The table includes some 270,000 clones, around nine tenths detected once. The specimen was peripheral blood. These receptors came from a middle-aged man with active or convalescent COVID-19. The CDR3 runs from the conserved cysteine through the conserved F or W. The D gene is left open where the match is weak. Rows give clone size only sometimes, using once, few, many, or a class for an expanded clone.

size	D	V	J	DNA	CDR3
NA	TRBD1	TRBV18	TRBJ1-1	TGTGCCAGCCGACAGGGGGCCCACACTGAAGCTTTCTTT	CASRQGAHTEAFF
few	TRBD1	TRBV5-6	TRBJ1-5	TGTGCCAGCAGCTTGGGGGACAGCGTGTTCAATCAGCCCCAGCATTTT	CASSLGDSVFNQPQHF
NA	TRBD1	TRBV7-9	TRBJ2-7	TGTGCCAGCAGCTTAAGGGACAGCAAAGCCTACGAGCAGTACTTC	CASSLRDSKAYEQYF
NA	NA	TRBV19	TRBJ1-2	TGTGCCAGTACCAAGTCCAGTTTTGGCTACACCTTC	CASTKSSFGYTF
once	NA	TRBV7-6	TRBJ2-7	TGTGCCAGCAGCTTAGCTTCCAGCTACGAGCAGTACTTC	CASSLASSYEQYF
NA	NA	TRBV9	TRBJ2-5	TGTGCCAGCAGCCCTTTTACAGGGTCACAAGAGACCCAGTACTTC	CASSPFTGSQETQYF
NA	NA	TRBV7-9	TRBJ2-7	TGTGCCAGCAGCTCAGAAGCCTACGAGCAGTACTTC	CASSSEAYEQYF
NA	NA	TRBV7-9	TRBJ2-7	TGTGCCAGCAGCTTGGCGACAAGGTCCGAGCAGTACTTC	CASSLATRSEQYF
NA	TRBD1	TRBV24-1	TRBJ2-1	TGTGCCACCAGTGATTCTACAGGGGACAATGAGCAGTTCTTC	CATSDSTGDNEQFF
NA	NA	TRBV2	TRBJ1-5	TGTGCCAGCAGCATTAGCAATCAGCCCCAGCATTTT	CASSISNQPQHF
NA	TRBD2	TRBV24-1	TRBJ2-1	TGTGCCACCAGTGATTTCTCCGGGGGGGATGAGCAGTTCTTC	CATSDFSGGDEQFF
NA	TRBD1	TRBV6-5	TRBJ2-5	TGTGCCAGCAGCTCAGGGGGTATCAGGGAGACCCAGTACTTC	CASSSGGIRETQYF
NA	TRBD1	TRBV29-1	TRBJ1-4	TGCAGCGTTGGTGGGACAGGGAATGAAAAACTGTTTTTT	CSVGGTGNEKLFF
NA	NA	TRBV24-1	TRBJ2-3	TGTGCCACCAGTGATGGGGCTCCGGCTACGGGAGATACGCAGTATTTT	CATSDGAPATGDTQYF
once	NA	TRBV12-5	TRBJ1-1	TGTGCTAGTGGTTCAGGGAACACTGAAGCTTTCTTT	CASGSGNTEAFF
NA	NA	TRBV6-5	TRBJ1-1	TGTGCCATACAGGGTTTATTGAACACTGAAGCTTTCTTT	CAIQGLLNTEAFF
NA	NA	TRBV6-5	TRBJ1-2	TGTGCCAGCACTACCATTACTGGCTACACCTTC	CASTTITGYTF
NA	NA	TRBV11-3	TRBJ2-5	TGTGCCAGCAGCTTAAGGGCTCAGGGGGGAGAGACCCAGTACTTC	CASSLRAQGGETQYF
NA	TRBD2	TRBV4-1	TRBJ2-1	TGCGCCAGCAGCCCCTTGACTAGCGTTGAGCAGTTCTTC	CASSPLTSVEQFF
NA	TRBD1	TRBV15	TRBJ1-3	TGTGCCACCGAACAGGGGGCAGAAGGAAACACCATATATTTT	CATEQGAEGNTIYF
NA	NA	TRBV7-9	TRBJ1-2	TGTGCCAGCAGCGTTAGTTATAACTATGGCTACACCTTC	CASSVSYNYGYTF
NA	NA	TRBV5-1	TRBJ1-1	TGCGCCAGCAGCCCCACCCCAGGGGTCCGGACTGAAGCTTTCTTT	CASSPTPGVRTEAFF
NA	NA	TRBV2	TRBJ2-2	TGTGCCATCACTTTAGCGTCTAACACCGGGGAGCTGTTTTTT	CAITLASNTGELFF
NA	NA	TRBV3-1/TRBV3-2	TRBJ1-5	TGTGCCAGCAGCCCTTCGGCAGGAGGTCAGCCCCAGCATTTT	CASSPSAGGQPQHF
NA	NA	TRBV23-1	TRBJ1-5	TGCGCCAGCAGTCCTCTCTTCCGGGGGCAGCCCCAGCATTTT	CASSPLFRGQPQHF
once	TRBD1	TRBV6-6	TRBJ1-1	TGTGCCAGCACTCCCTTGAGGGGGCTCACTGAAGCTTTCTTT	CASTPLRGLTEAFF
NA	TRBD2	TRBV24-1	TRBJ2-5	TGTGCCACCAGTGACTGGACTAGCGGCGGAGAGACCCAGTACTTC	CATSDWTSGGETQYF
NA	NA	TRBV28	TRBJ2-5	TGTGCCAGCAGTTTATCAGATCCGGGAACGACCCAGTACTTC	CASSLSDPGTTQYF
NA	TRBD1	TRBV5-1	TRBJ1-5	TGCGCCAGCAGCTTGGGGCAGGGGGGCAATCAGCCCCAGCATTTT	CASSLGQGGNQPQHF
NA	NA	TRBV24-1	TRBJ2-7	TGTGCCACCAGTGAGATCGCGGGGGAGCAGTACTTC	CATSEIAGEQYF